The rows below give T cell receptor beta chains drawn from one sample of a study of T cell repertoires in cytomegalovirus infection. These receptors have no known antigen. Each CDR3 protein is one row after TCRdb ran MiXCR on the reads. The sample has approximately 470,000 distinct CDR3 sequences, under 45% seen once. The sequences come from cultured PBMCs, collected from culture after CMV antigen stimulation. The receptors were gathered from a human donor in good health (CMV status not recorded). Some clones in this sample may be carry-over from other donors' samples. The CDR3 runs from the conserved cysteine through the conserved F or W. D genes are given only for firm matches. Size is omitted from some rows. Given values are once, few, many or a class for expanded clones.

>.|.|TRBV25-1|TRBJ1-5
CASEGPRPGDWSNQPQHF
TGTGCCAGTGAGGGCCCCCGGCCAGGGGACTGGAGCAATCAGCCCCAGCATTTT
>.|.|TRBV4-1|TRBJ1-4
CASSQDLDGVREKLFF
TGTGCCAGCAGCCAAGATCTTGACGGGGTTCGGGAAAAACTGTTTTTT
>.|.|TRBV7-9|TRBJ2-1
CASSLAGDDNEQFF
TGTGCCAGCAGCTTAGCTGGGGACGACAATGAGCAGTTCTTC
>.|.|TRBV11-3|TRBJ2-1
CASSLVDPWGSNEQFF
TGTGCCAGCAGCTTAGTGGACCCCTGGGGATCAAATGAGCAGTTCTTC
>.|.|TRBV11-3|TRBJ2-2
CASSSSLSTGELFF
TGTGCCAGCAGCTCTTCGTTAAGCACCGGGGAGCTGTTTTTT
>.|.|TRBV28|TRBJ2-5
CASSFIQGKETQYF
TGTGCCAGCAGTTTTATACAGGGAAAAGAGACCCAGTACTTC
>.|.|TRBV14|TRBJ2-7
CASSQTVATSYEQYF
TGTGCCAGCAGCCAGACGGTAGCAACCTCCTACGAGCAGTACTTC
>TRBD2|.|TRBV18|TRBJ2-1
CASGGTSGEDNEQFF
TGTGCCAGCGGGGGGACTAGCGGAGAAGACAATGAGCAGTTCTTC
>TRBD2|.|TRBV7-2|TRBJ2-1
CASSLASERGPYNEQFF
TGTGCCAGCAGCTTAGCGTCGGAGCGGGGGCCCTACAATGAGCAGTTCTTC
>.|few|TRBV10-3|TRBJ2-5
CAISDGETQYF
TGTGCCATCAGTGACGGGGAGACCCAGTACTTC
>.|.|TRBV5-6|TRBJ1-5
CASSLMEWGNQPQHF
TGTGCCAGCAGCTTGATGGAGTGGGGCAATCAGCCCCAGCATTTT
>TRBD1|.|TRBV5-5|TRBJ1-4
CASSSGQGTTNEKLFF
TGTGCCAGCAGCTCTGGACAGGGGACAACTAATGAAAAACTGTTTTTT
>.|few|TRBV5-5|TRBJ2-3
CASSLHERYQDTQYF
TGTGCCAGCAGTCTTCACGAGCGGTATCAAGATACGCAGTATTTT
>TRBD1|few|TRBV6-1|TRBJ1-1
CASSQWDRAATEAFF
TGTGCCAGCAGTCAGTGGGACAGGGCGGCAACTGAAGCTTTCTTT
>TRBD2|few|TRBV19|TRBJ2-1
CASSIRLAGGHEQFF
TGTGCCAGTAGTATAAGACTAGCGGGAGGCCATGAGCAGTTCTTC
>TRBD2|.|TRBV6-5|TRBJ2-1
CASSSRLAGEQFF
TGTGCCAGCAGTTCCAGACTAGCGGGGGAGCAGTTCTTC
>.|.|TRBV12-3/TRBV12-4|TRBJ2-2
CASSRNLRGVNTGELFF
TGTGCCAGCAGTCGTAATCTCAGGGGTGTTAACACCGGGGAGCTGTTTTTT
>.|few|TRBV7-6|TRBJ2-1
CASSRDPFKQFF
TGTGCCAGCAGCCGAGATCCCTTTAAGCAGTTCTTC
>.|few|TRBV27|TRBJ2-7
CASSFRRRDEQYF
TGTGCCAGCAGTTTTAGGAGGCGCGACGAGCAGTACTTC
>.|.|TRBV19|TRBJ1-1
CASSIWGSTEAFF
TGTGCCAGTAGTATCTGGGGAAGCACTGAAGCTTTCTTT
>TRBD1|.|TRBV7-2|TRBJ2-1
CASSLGSFQGTGEYNEQFF
TGTGCCAGCAGCTTAGGTTCCTTTCAGGGGACAGGGGAATACAATGAGCAGTTCTTC
>.|once|TRBV7-9|TRBJ1-6
CASSSDTNNSPLHF
TGTGCCAGCAGCTCGGACACCAATAATTCACCCCTCCACTTT
>TRBD1|.|TRBV7-6|TRBJ2-5
CASSPIGGQGAWETQYF
TGTGCCAGCAGCCCCATAGGGGGACAGGGGGCCTGGGAGACCCAGTACTTC
>.|.|TRBV7-6|TRBJ2-1
CASSLAGRFDEQFF
TGTGCCAGCAGCTTAGCGGGGAGATTCGATGAGCAGTTCTTC
>TRBD1|few|TRBV7-2|TRBJ1-5
CASSPTAGTGLHF
TGTGCCAGCAGTCCCACCGCCGGGACAGGGTTGCATTTT